The T cell receptor beta chain under discussion was sequenced for a study of OX40 agonist ivuxolimab in advanced cancers. Only a few counts were recorded for this clone. CDR3 length equals 12 residues. V was pared by 1 base and J by 5 bases, with 6 bases between. Germline CDR1 is SGHTS and CDR2 is YDEGEE. Libraries were prepared by immunoSEQ multiplex PCR; TCRdb keeps only in-frame clonotypes and omits some of them. This table holds tens of thousands of clones, 75% to 85% found once. The gene calls are TRBV5-8 and TRBJ1-1; no definite D call. This sequence was found in an adult with an advanced solid tumor such as melanoma, head and neck, liver or kidney cancer. The specimen comprised CD4+ or CD8+ T cells sorted from blood, sampled in a trial of the OX40 agonist ivuxolimab. CDR3 protein: CASSLIRTEAFF. The DNA for the CDR3 is TGTGCCAGCAGCTTGATTAGGACTGAAGCTTTCTTT. The full variable domain, with the rest looked up from reference TRBV5-8 and TRBJ1-1, is EAGVTQSPTHLIKTRGQQATLRCSPISGHTSVYWYQQALGLGLQFLLWYDEGEERNRGNFPPRFSGRQFPNYSSELNVNALELEDSALYLCASSLIRTEAFFGQGTRLTVV.